This TCR beta chain stems from a study of T cell repertoires in cytomegalovirus infection. Study overall: A matching HLA type, together with CMV infection, was signaled by public TCR beta signatures.

Germline V gene sequence: CDR1 SGHRS, CDR2 YFSETQ. The V gene lost 4 bases and the J gene lost 5 bases, with 13 bases spanning the gap. The CDR3 has 14 amino acids. General observations from the study: There were HLA-C-restricted CMV-specific TCR beta clonotypes dominating the ex vivo response.

Concerning this clonotype: The antigen remains undetermined.

TCRdb fed the reads into MiXCR, producing one record per CDR3 protein. The sample has 640,000 or so distinct CDR3 sequences; roughly a third are singletons. The chain employs TRBV5-1 and TRBJ2-1; unclear D gene. The source of this sequence is a human donor in good health (CMV status not recorded). Some clones in this sample may be carry-over from other donors' samples. The sequencing here drew on cultured PBMCs, taken from culture after CMV antigen stimulation. In DNA, the CDR3 is TGCGCCAGCAGCCGACGGACCCTAGACAATGAGCAGTTCTTC. It specifies CASSRRTLDNEQFF.